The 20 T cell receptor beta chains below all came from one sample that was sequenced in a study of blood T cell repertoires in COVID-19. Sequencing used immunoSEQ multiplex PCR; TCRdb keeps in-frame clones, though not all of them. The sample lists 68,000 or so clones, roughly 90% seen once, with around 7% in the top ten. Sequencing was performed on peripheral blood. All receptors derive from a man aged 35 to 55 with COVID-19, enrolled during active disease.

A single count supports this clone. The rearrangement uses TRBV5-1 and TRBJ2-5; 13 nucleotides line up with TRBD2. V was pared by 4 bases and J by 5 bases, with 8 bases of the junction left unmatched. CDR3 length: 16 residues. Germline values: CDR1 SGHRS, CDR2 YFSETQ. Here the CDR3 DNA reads TGCGCCAGCAGCCTCTCGACTAGCGGGGGGTCGGAGACCCAGTACTTC. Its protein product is CASSLSTSGGSETQYF.

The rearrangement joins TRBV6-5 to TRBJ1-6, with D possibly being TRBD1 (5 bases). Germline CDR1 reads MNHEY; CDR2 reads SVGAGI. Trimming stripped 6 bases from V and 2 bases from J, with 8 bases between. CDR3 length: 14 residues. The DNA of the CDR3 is TGTGCCAGCAGCCGACAGACCTATAATTCACCCCTCCACTTT. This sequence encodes CASSRQTYNSPLHF.

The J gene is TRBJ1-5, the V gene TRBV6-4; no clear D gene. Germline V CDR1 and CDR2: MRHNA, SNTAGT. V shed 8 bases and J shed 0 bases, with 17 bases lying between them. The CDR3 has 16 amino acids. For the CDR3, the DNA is TGTGCCAGCGCCGGGTCCAGCATTTATAGCAATCAGCCCCAGCATTTT. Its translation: CASAGSSIYSNQPQHF.

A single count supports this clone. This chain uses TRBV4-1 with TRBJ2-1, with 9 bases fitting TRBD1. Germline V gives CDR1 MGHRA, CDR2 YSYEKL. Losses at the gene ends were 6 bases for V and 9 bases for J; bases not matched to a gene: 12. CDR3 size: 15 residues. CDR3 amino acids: CASSLTGGTGGEQFF. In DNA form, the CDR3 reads TGCGCCAGCAGTCTAACAGGGGGCACGGGCGGTGAGCAGTTCTTC.

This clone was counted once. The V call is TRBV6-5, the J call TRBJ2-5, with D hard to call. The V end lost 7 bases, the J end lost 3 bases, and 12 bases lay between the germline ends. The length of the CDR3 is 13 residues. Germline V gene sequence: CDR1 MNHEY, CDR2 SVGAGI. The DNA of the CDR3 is TGTGCCAGCACCTCCCCCTTCGAAGAGACCCAGTACTTC. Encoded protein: CASTSPFEETQYF.

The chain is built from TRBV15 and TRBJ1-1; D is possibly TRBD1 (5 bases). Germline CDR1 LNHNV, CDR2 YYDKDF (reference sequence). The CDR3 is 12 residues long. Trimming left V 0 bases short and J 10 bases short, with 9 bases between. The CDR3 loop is CATSRDRGGAFF. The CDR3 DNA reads TGTGCCACCAGCAGAGATCGGGGGGGAGCTTTCTTT.

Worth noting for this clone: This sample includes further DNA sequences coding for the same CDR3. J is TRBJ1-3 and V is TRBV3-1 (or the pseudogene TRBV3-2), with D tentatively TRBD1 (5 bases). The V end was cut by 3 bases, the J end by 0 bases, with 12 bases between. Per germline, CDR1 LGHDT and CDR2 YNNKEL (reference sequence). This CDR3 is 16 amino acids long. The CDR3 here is CASSQGWRGSGNTIYF. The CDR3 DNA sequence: TGTGCCAGCAGCCAGGGATGGAGGGGCTCTGGAAACACCATATATTTT.

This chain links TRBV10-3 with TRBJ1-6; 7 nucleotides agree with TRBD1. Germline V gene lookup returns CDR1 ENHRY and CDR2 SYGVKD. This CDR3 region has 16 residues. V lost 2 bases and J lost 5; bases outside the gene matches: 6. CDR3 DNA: TGTGCCATCAGTGAGCACCCGGGACAGAATAATTCACCCCTCCACTTT. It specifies CAISEHPGQNNSPLHF.

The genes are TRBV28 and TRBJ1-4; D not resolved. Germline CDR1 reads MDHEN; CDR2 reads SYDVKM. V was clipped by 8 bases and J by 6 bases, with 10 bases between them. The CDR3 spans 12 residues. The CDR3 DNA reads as TGTGCCAGCGAGGGAACCCATGAAAAACTGTTTTTT. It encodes CASEGTHEKLFF.

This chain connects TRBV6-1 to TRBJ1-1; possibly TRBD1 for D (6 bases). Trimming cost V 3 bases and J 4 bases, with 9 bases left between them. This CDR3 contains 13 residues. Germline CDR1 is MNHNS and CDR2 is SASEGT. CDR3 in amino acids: CASSEGGATEAFF. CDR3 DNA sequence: TGTGCCAGCAGTGAGGGGGGGGCCACTGAAGCTTTCTTT.

CDR3 coding DNA: TGCGCCAGCAGCCATTTTGGACAGGAATACTATGGCTACACCTTC. It codes for CASSHFGQEYYGYTF. J is TRBJ1-2 and V is TRBV4-1, with 7 bases fitting TRBD1. The germline CDR1 and CDR2 sequences are MGHRA and YSYEKL. Losses at the gene ends were 3 bases for V and 3 bases for J; bases not matched to a gene: 7. CDR3 length: 15 amino acids.

CDR3 amino acids: CASSSGTSGGDEQFF. The CDR3 DNA follows: TGCGCCAGCAGCTCAGGGACTAGCGGGGGCGATGAGCAGTTCTTC. J is TRBJ2-1 and V is TRBV5-1; the match to TRBD2 covers 14 bases. V shed 3 bases, J shed 8 bases, and the junction held 4 bases outside the gene matches. The CDR3 covers 15 residues. Germline V CDR1 and CDR2: SGHRS, YFSETQ.

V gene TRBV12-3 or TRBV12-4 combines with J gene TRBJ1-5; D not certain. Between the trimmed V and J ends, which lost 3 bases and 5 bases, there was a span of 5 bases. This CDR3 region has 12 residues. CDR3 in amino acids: CASSFADQPQHF. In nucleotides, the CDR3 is TGTGCCAGCAGTTTTGCGGATCAGCCCCAGCATTTT.

CDR3 DNA sequence: TGTGCCAGTAGTATACTCCAACAGGCCATCTCCTACAATGAGCAGTTCTTC. It specifies CASSILQQAISYNEQFF. V usage is TRBV19 and J usage is TRBJ2-1, with a possible D match to TRBD1 (5 bases). CDR3 length: 17 residues. Between the trimmed V and J ends, which lost 2 bases and 0 bases, there was a span of 14 bases. Germline V gene data show CDR1 as LNHDA and CDR2 as SQIVND (reference sequence).

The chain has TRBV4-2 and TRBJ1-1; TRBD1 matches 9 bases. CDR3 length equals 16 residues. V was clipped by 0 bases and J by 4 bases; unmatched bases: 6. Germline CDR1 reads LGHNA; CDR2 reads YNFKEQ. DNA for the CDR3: TGTGCCAGCAGCCAAGAGTACGCGGGACAGGGCACTGAAGCTTTCTTT. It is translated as CASSQEYAGQGTEAFF.

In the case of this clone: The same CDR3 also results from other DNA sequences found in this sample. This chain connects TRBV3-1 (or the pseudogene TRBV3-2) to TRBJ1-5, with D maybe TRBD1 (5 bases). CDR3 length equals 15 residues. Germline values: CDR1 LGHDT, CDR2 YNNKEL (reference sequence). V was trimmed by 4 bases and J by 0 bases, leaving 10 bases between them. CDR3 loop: CASSRGTDSNQPQHF. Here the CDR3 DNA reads TGTGCCAGCAGCCGCGGGACGGATAGCAATCAGCCCCAGCATTTT.

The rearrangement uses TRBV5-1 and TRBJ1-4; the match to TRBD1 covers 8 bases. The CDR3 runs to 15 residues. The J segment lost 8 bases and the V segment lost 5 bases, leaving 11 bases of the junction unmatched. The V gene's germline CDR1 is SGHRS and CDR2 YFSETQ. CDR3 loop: CASRDLTGGQEKLFF. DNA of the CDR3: TGCGCCAGCAGGGATTTAACAGGGGGACAAGAAAAACTGTTTTTT.

The CDR3 DNA follows: TGTGCCAGCAGCTTAGCTAGTTCCCACACAGATACGCAGTATTTT. This sequence encodes CASSLASSHTDTQYF. The rearrangement joins TRBV11-2 to TRBJ2-3, with D unclear. The germline V gene has CDR1 SGHAT and CDR2 FQNNGV. V was shortened by 1 base and J by 2 bases, with 10 bases between the two germline ends. CDR3 size: 15 residues.

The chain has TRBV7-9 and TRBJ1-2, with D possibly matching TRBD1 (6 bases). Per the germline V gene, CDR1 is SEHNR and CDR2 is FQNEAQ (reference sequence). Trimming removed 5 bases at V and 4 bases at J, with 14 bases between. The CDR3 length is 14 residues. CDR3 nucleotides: TGTGCCAGCAGCCCAACAGGGATGGTCTATGGCTACACCTTC. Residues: CASSPTGMVYGYTF.

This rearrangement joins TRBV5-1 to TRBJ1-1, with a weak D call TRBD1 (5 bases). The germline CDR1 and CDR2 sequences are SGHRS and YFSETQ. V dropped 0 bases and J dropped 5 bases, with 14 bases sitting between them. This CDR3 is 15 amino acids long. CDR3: CASSLVPQGGTEAFF. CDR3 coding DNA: TGCGCCAGCAGCTTGGTTCCGCAGGGAGGAACTGAAGCTTTCTTT.